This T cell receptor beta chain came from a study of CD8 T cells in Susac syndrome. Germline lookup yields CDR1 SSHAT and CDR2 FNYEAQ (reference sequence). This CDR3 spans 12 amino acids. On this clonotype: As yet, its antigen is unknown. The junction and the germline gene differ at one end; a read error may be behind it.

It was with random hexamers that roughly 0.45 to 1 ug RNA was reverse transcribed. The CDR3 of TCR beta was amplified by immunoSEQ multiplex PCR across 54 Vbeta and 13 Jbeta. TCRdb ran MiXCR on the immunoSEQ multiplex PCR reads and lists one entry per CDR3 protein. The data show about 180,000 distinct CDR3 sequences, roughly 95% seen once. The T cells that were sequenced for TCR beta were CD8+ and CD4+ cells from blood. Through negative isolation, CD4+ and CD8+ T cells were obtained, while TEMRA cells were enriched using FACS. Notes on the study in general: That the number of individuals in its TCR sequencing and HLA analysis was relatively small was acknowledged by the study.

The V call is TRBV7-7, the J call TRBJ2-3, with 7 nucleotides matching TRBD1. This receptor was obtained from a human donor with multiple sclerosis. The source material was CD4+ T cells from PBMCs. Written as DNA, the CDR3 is TGTGCTAGCAGGGGGACGGGAGATACGCAGTATTTT. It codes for CASRGTGDTQYF.